The 8 T cell receptor beta chains reported below all come from one sample, sequenced in a study of T cells after yellow fever vaccination. TCRdb used MiXCR to reprocess the 5' RACE reads, holding one entry per CDR3 protein. Altogether some 260,000 distinct CDR3 sequences are present, roughly 4.8% being singletons, with the ten largest covering 3% to 4%. Material: CD4+ T cells sorted from PBMCs, obtained on the day of the yellow fever booster vaccination. These receptors were obtained from a man younger than 35 who received the YFV17D yellow fever vaccine.

Of note for this clonotype: A much larger clone differs from this one at a single base, so this may be a read error. The genes are TRBV5-1 and TRBJ2-1; the D is unclear. The CDR3 covers 11 residues. V shed 4 bases and J shed 5 bases, with 4 bases lying between them. CDR1 and CDR2 from the germline V gene are SGHRS and YFSETQ. The CDR3, as DNA: TGCGCCAGCAGCACCAACAATGAGCAGTTCTTC. Its protein is CASSTNNEQFF.

The rearrangement links TRBV7-2 to TRBJ2-3, with 7 bases matching TRBD2. Unmatched junction bases numbered 5, after V lost 7 bases and J lost 1 base. The CDR3 runs to 14 residues. Germline V lookup: CDR1 SGHTA, CDR2 FQGNSA. CDR3: CASTQRGGTDTQYF. CDR3 coding DNA: TGTGCCAGCACCCAGCGGGGAGGCACAGATACGCAGTATTTT.

This clonotype was recorded many times. This sequence joins TRBV12-3 or TRBV12-4 and TRBJ2-1; no clear D. The length of the CDR3 is 11 residues. V dropped 4 bases and J dropped 8 bases, with 6 bases sitting between them. CDR3 in DNA: TGTGCCAGCAGTTCCTTCCATGAGCAGTTCTTC. Amino acids: CASSSFHEQFF.

This clonotype was seen a handful of times. This chain links TRBV15 with TRBJ2-5, with 8 bases lining up with TRBD2. Germline lookup yields CDR1 LNHNV and CDR2 YYDKDF (reference sequence). The CDR3 sequence is 16 residues long. V shed 1 base, J shed 1 base, and the junction held 5 bases outside the gene matches. The CDR3, as DNA: TGTGCCACCAGCAGAGGGTTAGCGGGGACCCAAGAGACCCAGTACTTC. It translates to CATSRGLAGTQETQYF.

The chain combines TRBV10-2 with TRBJ2-7, with 12 nucleotides matching TRBD2. The CDR3 is made up of 15 amino acids. Germline CDR1 WSHSY, CDR2 SAAADI. With 8 bases clipped from V and 7 bases from J, the junction kept 12 bases outside the gene matches. CDR3 DNA: TGCGCCAGCGGCCATCCCTTCACTAGCGGGGGGGAGCAGTACTTC. Its translation: CASGHPFTSGGEQYF.

This clonotype was seen repeatedly, ten times or more. This chain uses TRBV5-6 with TRBJ2-7, with 7 bases aligning to TRBD2. The CDR3 spans 14 residues. V was pared by 0 bases and J by 3 bases, with 3 bases of the junction left unmatched. CDR1 and CDR2 from the germline V gene are SGHDT and YYEEEE. The CDR3 DNA reads as TGTGCCAGCAGCTTGGGTCCTAGCGGCTACGAGCAGTACGTC. As protein: CASSLGPSGYEQYV.

This clonotype was found a few times. V is TRBV6-5 and J is TRBJ1-2, with D uncertain. V was cut by 8 bases and J by 4 bases, with 11 bases left in between. The CDR3 extends over 12 amino acids. Germline V CDR1 and CDR2: MNHEY, SVGAGI. CDR3 bases: TGTGCCAGCCGTTCTCAGTTCTATGGCTACACCTTC. Residues: CASRSQFYGYTF.

This clonotype was found a few times. CDR3 DNA: TGTGCCAGCAGTTACACCCTAGCGACGGGGGAGCAGTACGTC. Translation gives CASSYTLATGEQYV. The V call is TRBV6-2 or TRBV6-3, the J call TRBJ2-7, with D tentatively TRBD2 (6 bases). The CDR3 is made up of 14 amino acids. Germline CDR1 and CDR2: MNHEY and SVGEGT. V was trimmed by 2 bases and J by 7 bases, leaving 15 bases between them.